Presented here are 3 T cell receptor beta chains from one specimen sequenced in a study of CD8+CD57+ T cells in acquired aplastic anemia. The template used for profiling TCR beta VDJ and CDR3 was genomic DNA. TCRdb redid the calling of the reads with MiXCR, one entry per CDR3 protein. The table lists some 200,000 distinct CDR3 sequences, less than 60% of them singletons, with more than 1.5% in the top ten. In patients chosen for sequencing, flow cytometry had shown CD8+CD57+ cell expansion. The specimen was sorted CD4+, CD8+, or CD8+CD57+ T cells (not recorded which) from PBMCs. These receptors were collected from a human donor with aplastic anemia.

The rearrangement uses TRBV7-6 and TRBJ1-2; D is undetermined. The V end lost 8 bases, the J end lost 8 bases, and 12 bases lay between the germline ends. The CDR3 totals 11 residues. In germline, CDR1 is SGHVS, CDR2 FNYEAQ. The CDR3 spells CASGDGAGYTF. The CDR3 DNA reads TGTGCCAGCGGAGACGGAGCCGGCTACACCTTC.

In this sample, this clonotype turned up many times. This chain links TRBV7-9 with TRBJ2-7; 8 bases map to TRBD2. This CDR3 is 14 amino acids long. Trimming took 1 base from V and 6 from J; bases not matched to a gene: 5. Germline V gene sequence: CDR1 SEHNR, CDR2 FQNEAQ (reference sequence). The CDR3 sequence is CASSLVNGRGEQYF. The CDR3 region has the DNA TGTGCCAGCAGCTTAGTTAACGGGAGGGGCGAGCAGTACTTC.

The rearrangement uses TRBV28 and TRBJ2-1; a weak D match, TRBD2 (6 bases). Germline V gene sequence: CDR1 MDHEN, CDR2 SYDVKM. The CDR3 totals 17 residues. V lost 5 bases, J lost 1 base, and 18 bases lay in between. The CDR3 DNA is TGTGCCAGCAGTCTAGTGGGAGGATTGGGATCCTACAATGAGCAGTTCTTC. It codes for CASSLVGGLGSYNEQFF. The variable domain in full, completed from reference TRBV28 and TRBJ2-1, reads DVKVTQSSRYLVKRTGEKVFLECVQDMDHENMFWYRQDPGLGLRLIYFSYDVKMKEKGDIPEGYSVSREKKERFSLILESASTNQTSMYLCASSLVGGLGSYNEQFFGPGTRLTVL.